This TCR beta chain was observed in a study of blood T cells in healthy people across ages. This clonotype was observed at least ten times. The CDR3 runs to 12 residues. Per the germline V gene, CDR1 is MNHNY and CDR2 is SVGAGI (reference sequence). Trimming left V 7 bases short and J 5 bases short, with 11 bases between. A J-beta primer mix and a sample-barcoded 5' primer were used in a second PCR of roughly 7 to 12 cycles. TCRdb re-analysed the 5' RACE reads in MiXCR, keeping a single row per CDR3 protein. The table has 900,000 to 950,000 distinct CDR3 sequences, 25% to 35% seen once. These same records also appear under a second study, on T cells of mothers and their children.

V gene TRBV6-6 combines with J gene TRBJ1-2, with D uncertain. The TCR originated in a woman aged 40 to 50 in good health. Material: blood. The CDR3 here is CASTPDRYGYTF. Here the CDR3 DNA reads TGTGCCAGCACCCCTGATCGGTATGGCTACACCTTC.